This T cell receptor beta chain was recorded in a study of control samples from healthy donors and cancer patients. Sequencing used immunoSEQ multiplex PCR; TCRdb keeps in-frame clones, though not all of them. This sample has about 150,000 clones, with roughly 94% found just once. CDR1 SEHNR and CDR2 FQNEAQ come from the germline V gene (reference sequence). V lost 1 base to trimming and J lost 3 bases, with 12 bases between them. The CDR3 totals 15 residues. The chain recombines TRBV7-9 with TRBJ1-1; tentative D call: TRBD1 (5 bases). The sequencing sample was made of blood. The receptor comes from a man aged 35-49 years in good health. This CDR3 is CASSLVAAGDTEAFF. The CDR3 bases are TGTGCCAGCAGCTTAGTGGCGGCGGGGGACACTGAAGCTTTCTTT.